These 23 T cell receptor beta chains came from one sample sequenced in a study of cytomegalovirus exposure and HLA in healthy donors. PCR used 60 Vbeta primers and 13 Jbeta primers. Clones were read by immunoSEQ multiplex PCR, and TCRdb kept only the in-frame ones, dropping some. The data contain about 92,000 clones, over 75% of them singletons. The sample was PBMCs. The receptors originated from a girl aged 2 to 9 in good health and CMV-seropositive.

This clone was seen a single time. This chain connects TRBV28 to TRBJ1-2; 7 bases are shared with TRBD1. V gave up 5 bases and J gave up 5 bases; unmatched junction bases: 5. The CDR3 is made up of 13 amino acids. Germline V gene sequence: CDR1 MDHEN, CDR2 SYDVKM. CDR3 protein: CASSISTGYGYTF. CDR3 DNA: TGTGCCAGCAGTATATCGACAGGGTATGGCTACACCTTC.

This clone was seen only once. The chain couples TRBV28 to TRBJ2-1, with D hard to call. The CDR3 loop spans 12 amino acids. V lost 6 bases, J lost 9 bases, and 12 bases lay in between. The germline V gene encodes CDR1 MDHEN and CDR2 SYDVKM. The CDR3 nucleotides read TGTGCCAGCAGCAGACTGGGTGTTGAGCAGTTCTTC. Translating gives CASSRLGVEQFF.

CDR3 sequence (DNA): TGCGCCAGCAGCTTGAGAGACAGGGGACCCTACAATGAGCAGTTCTTC. Amino acids: CASSLRDRGPYNEQFF. V gene TRBV5-1 combines with J gene TRBJ2-1; 8 bases are shared with TRBD1. This CDR3 has 16 residues. V was pared by 1 base and J by 2 bases, with 5 bases of the junction left unmatched. Germline V lookup: CDR1 SGHRS, CDR2 YFSETQ.

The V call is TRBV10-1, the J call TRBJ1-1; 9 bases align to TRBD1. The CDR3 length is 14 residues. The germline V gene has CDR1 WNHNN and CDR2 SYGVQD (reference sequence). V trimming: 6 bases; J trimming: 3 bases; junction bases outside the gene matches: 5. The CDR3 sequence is CASSTGTGYTEAFF. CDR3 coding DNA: TGCGCCAGCAGCACTGGGACAGGGTACACTGAAGCTTTCTTT.

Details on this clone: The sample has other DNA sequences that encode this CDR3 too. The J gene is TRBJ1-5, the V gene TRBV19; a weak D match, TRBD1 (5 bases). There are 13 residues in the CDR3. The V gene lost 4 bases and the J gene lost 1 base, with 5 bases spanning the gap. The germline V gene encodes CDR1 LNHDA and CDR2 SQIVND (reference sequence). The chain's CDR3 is CASSRQSNQPQHF. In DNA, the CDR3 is TGTGCCAGTAGTAGACAGAGCAATCAGCCCCAGCATTTT. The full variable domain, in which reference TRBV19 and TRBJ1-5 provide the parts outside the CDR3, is DGGITQSPKYLFRKEGQNVTLSCEQNLNHDAMYWYRQDPGQGLRLIYYSQIVNDFQKGDIAEGYSVSREKKESFPLTVTSAQKNPTAFYLCASSRQSNQPQHFGDGTRLSIL.

Written as DNA, the CDR3 is TGCGCCAGCAGTGAACTCAGAGGTACGGGCACTGAAGCTTTCTTT. Amino acid sequence: CASSELRGTGTEAFF. The chain joins TRBV10-2 to TRBJ1-1, with D uncertain. With 3 bases removed from V and 4 bases from J, the gap between germline ends came to 15 bases. CDR3 length: 15 amino acids. Looked up from germline, CDR1 is WSHSY and CDR2 is SAAADI.

DNA of the CDR3: TGTGCCAGCAGCTTAGAGGGGACACCTACCTACGAGCAGTACTTC. It is translated as CASSLEGTPTYEQYF. This rearrangement joins TRBV7-6 to TRBJ2-7, with a possible D match to TRBD1 (6 bases). The CDR3 loop spans 15 amino acids. CDR1 and CDR2 (germline): SGHVS, FNYEAQ. V shed 1 base and J shed 2 bases, with 12 bases lying between them.

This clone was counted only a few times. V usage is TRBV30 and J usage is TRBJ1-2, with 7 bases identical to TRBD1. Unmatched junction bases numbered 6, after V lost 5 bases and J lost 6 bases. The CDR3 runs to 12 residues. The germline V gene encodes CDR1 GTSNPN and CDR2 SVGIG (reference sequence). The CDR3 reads CAWSQGGHGYTF. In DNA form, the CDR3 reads TGTGCCTGGTCCCAGGGGGGCCATGGCTACACCTTC.

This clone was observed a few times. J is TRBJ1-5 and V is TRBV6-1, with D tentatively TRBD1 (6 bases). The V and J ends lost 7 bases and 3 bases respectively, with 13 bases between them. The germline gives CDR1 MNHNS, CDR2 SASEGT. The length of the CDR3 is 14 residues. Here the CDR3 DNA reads TGTGCCAGCAAGGACAGAAGCCCCAATCAGCCCCAGCATTTT. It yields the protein CASKDRSPNQPQHF.

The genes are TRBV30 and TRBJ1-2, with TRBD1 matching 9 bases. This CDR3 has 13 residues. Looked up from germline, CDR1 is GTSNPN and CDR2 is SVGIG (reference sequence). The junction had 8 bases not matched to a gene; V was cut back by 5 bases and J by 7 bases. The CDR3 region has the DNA TGTGCCTGGTCCTATCGGACAGGGGTTGGCTACACCTTC. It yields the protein CAWSYRTGVGYTF.

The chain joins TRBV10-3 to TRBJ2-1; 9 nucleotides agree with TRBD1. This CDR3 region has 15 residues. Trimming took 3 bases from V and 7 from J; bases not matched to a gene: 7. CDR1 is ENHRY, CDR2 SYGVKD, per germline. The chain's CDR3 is CAISDRQGGRNEQFF. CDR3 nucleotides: TGTGCCATCAGTGATCGACAGGGGGGACGGAATGAGCAGTTCTTC.

CDR3 nucleotide sequence: TGTGCCCCCGGGGAGGCCAGGAACACTGAAGCTTTCTTT. This codes for CAPGEARNTEAFF. The genes are TRBV6-5 and TRBJ1-1; D gene ambiguous. The CDR3 runs to 13 residues. Germline assignment: CDR1 MNHEY and CDR2 SVGAGI. V was cut by 11 bases and J by 1 base, with 14 bases left in between.

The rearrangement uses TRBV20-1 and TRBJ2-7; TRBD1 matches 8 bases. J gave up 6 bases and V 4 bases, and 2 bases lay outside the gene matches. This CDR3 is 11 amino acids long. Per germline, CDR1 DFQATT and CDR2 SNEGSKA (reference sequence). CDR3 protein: CSATQGGEQYF. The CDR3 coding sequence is TGCAGTGCTACACAGGGGGGCGAGCAGTACTTC.

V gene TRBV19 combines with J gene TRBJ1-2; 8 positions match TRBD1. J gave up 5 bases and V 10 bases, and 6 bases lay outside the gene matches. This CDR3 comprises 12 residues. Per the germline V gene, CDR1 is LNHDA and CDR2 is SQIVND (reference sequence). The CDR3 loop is CATRTGGYGYTF. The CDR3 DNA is TGTGCCACCCGTACAGGGGGGTATGGCTACACCTTC.

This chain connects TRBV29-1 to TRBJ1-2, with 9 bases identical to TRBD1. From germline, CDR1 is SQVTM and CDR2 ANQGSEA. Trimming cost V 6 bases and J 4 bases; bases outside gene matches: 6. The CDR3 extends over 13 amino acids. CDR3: CSVQDRGGYGYTF. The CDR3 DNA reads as TGCAGCGTGCAGGACAGGGGAGGCTATGGCTACACCTTC.

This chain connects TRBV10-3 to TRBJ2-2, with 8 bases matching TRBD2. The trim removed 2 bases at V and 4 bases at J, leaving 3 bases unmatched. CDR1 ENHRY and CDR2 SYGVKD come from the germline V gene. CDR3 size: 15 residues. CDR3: CAISENSGTTGELFF. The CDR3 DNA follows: TGTGCCATCAGTGAGAATAGCGGGACCACCGGGGAGCTGTTTTTT.

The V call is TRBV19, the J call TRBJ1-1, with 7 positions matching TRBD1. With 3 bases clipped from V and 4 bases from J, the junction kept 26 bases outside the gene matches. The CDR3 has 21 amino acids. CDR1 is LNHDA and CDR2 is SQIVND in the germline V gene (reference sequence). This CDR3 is CASSIWTGQGLRGKEFTEAFF. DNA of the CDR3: TGTGCCAGTAGTATCTGGACAGGCCAGGGGCTACGGGGGAAAGAATTCACTGAAGCTTTCTTT.

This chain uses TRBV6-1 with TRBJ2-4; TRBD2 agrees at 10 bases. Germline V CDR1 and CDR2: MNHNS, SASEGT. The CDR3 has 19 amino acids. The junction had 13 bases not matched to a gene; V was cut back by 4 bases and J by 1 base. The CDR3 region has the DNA TGTGCCAGCAGTGGAACTCTAGCGGGAGACCCTTTGGCCAAAAACATTCAGTACTTC. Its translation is CASSGTLAGDPLAKNIQYF.

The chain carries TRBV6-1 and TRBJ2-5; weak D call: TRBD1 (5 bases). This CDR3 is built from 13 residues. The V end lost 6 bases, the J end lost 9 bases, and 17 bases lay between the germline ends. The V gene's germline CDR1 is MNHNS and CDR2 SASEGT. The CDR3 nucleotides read TGTGCCAGCAGCCCCTCGGTTGGGGCGTCCCAGTACTTC. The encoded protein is CASSPSVGASQYF.

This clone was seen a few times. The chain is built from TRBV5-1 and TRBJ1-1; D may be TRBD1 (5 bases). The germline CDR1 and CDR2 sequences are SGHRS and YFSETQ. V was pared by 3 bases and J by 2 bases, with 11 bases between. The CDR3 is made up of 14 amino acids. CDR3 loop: CASSSDSINTEAFF. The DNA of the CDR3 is TGCGCCAGCAGCTCCGACAGCATAAACACTGAAGCTTTCTTT.

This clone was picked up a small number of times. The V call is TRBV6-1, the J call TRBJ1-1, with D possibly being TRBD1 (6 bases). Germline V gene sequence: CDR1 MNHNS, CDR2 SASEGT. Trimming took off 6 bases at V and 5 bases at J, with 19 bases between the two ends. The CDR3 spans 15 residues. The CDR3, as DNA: TGTGCCAGCAGCTGGGGACACAATGGGGGTACTGAAGCTTTCTTT. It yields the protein CASSWGHNGGTEAFF.

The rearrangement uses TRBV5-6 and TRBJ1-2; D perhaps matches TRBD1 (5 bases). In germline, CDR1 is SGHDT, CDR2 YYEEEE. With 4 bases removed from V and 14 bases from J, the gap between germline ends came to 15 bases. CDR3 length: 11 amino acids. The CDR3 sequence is CASSLGGGWTF. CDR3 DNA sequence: TGTGCCAGCAGCCTTGGGGGAGGTTGGACCTTC.

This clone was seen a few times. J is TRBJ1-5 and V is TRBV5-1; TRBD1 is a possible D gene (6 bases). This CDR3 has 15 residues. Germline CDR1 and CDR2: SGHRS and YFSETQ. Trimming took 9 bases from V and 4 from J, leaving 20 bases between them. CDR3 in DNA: TGCGCCACCTGCTTCTTTCTGGGGGCGAATCAGCCCCAGCATTTT. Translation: CATCFFLGANQPQHF.